These T cell receptor beta chains were read from a single sample in a study of cytomegalovirus exposure and HLA in healthy donors. The method was immunoSEQ multiplex PCR; TCRdb's version includes in-frame clones alone and lacks a portion of them. The sample records more than 140,000 clones, less than 90% being singletons. Sequenced material: PBMCs. The receptors stem from a woman under 30 in good health and CMV-seropositive. The CDR3 runs from the conserved cysteine through the conserved F or W. D genes are given only for firm matches. Rows may omit the clone size; those that give it use once, few, many or a size class.

j_call: TRBJ1-1
v_call: TRBV2
clone_size: -
cdr3_length: 17
d_call: TRBD1
cdr3_aa: CASPGQGSAVSDTEAFF
cdr3_nt: TGTGCCAGTCCGGGACAGGGAAGTGCGGTGTCGGACACTGAAGCTTTCTTT

j_call: TRBJ2-5
v_call: TRBV9
clone_size: -
cdr3_length: 15
d_call: -
cdr3_aa: CASSVEGGREETQYF
cdr3_nt: TGTGCCAGCAGCGTAGAAGGTGGGAGAGAAGAGACCCAGTACTTC

j_call: TRBJ2-7
v_call: TRBV5-3
clone_size: -
cdr3_length: 16
d_call: TRBD2
cdr3_aa: CARSPRLAGEPHEQYF
cdr3_nt: TGTGCCAGAAGCCCCCGACTAGCGGGAGAACCCCACGAGCAGTACTTC

j_call: TRBJ2-1
v_call: TRBV7-9
clone_size: once
cdr3_length: 15
d_call: TRBD1
cdr3_aa: CASSLVRTGKNEQFF
cdr3_nt: TGTGCCAGCAGCTTAGTTCGGACAGGGAAGAATGAGCAGTTCTTC

j_call: TRBJ1-1
v_call: TRBV28
clone_size: -
cdr3_length: 14
d_call: -
cdr3_aa: CASKGGSMNTEAFF
cdr3_nt: TGTGCCAGCAAGGGCGGGAGCATGAACACTGAAGCTTTCTTT

j_call: TRBJ2-2
v_call: TRBV9
clone_size: -
cdr3_length: 18
d_call: TRBD2
cdr3_aa: CASSVESGRARVTGELFF
cdr3_nt: TGTGCCAGCAGCGTAGAGAGCGGGAGGGCCCGTGTCACCGGGGAGCTGTTTTTT

j_call: TRBJ2-1
v_call: TRBV7-2
clone_size: -
cdr3_length: 16
d_call: -
cdr3_aa: CASSLEFGGGYNEQFF
cdr3_nt: TGTGCCAGCAGCTTAGAATTTGGGGGAGGTTACAATGAGCAGTTCTTC

j_call: TRBJ2-7
v_call: TRBV5-1
clone_size: -
cdr3_length: 16
d_call: -
cdr3_aa: CASSPIFQGSSYEQYF
cdr3_nt: TGCGCCAGCAGCCCAATATTCCAGGGTTCGTCCTACGAGCAGTACTTC

j_call: TRBJ1-2
v_call: TRBV28
clone_size: once
cdr3_length: 13
d_call: -
cdr3_aa: CASSPPVRDGYTF
cdr3_nt: TGTGCCAGCAGCCCACCGGTGCGGGATGGCTACACCTTC

j_call: TRBJ2-5
v_call: TRBV4-2
clone_size: -
cdr3_length: 14
d_call: TRBD2
cdr3_aa: CASSQGLAQETQYF
cdr3_nt: TGTGCCAGCAGCCAAGGACTAGCGCAAGAGACCCAGTACTTC

j_call: TRBJ2-3
v_call: TRBV7-9
clone_size: -
cdr3_length: 19
d_call: -
cdr3_aa: CASSPDLAAGARSTDTQYF
cdr3_nt: TGTGCCAGCAGCCCGGACCTAGCAGCTGGCGCAAGAAGCACAGATACGCAGTATTTT

j_call: TRBJ2-7
v_call: TRBV28
clone_size: -
cdr3_length: 14
d_call: TRBD1
cdr3_aa: CASSKGQELYEQYF
cdr3_nt: TGTGCCAGCAGTAAGGGACAGGAACTCTACGAGCAGTACTTC

j_call: TRBJ1-1
v_call: TRBV29-1
clone_size: once
cdr3_length: 13
d_call: -
cdr3_aa: CSAKPGGDTEAFF
cdr3_nt: TGCAGCGCAAAACCCGGGGGGGACACTGAAGCTTTCTTT

j_call: TRBJ2-7
v_call: TRBV5-4
clone_size: -
cdr3_length: 13
d_call: -
cdr3_aa: CASSRTSSYEQYF
cdr3_nt: TGTGCCAGCAGCCGAACGAGCTCCTACGAGCAGTACTTC

j_call: TRBJ2-2
v_call: TRBV20-1
clone_size: -
cdr3_length: 11
d_call: -
cdr3_aa: CSVMGGGELFF
cdr3_nt: TGCAGTGTTATGGGGGGAGGGGAGCTGTTTTTT

j_call: TRBJ1-2
v_call: TRBV29-1
clone_size: -
cdr3_length: 15
d_call: -
cdr3_aa: CSVQEIYTGMGGYTF
cdr3_nt: TGCAGCGTGCAAGAAATATATACAGGGATGGGAGGCTACACCTTC

j_call: TRBJ2-5
v_call: TRBV7-8
clone_size: -
cdr3_length: 12
d_call: -
cdr3_aa: CASSSDGETQYF
cdr3_nt: TGTGCCAGCAGCTCAGATGGAGAGACCCAGTACTTC

j_call: TRBJ1-2
v_call: TRBV18
clone_size: -
cdr3_length: 14
d_call: TRBD1
cdr3_aa: CASSPSRYRGGYTF
cdr3_nt: TGTGCCAGCTCACCATCCCGTTACAGGGGAGGCTACACCTTC

j_call: TRBJ2-6
v_call: TRBV19
clone_size: once
cdr3_length: 15
d_call: TRBD1
cdr3_aa: CATGQGLSGANVLTF
cdr3_nt: TGTGCCACCGGACAGGGCCTCTCTGGGGCCAACGTCCTGACTTTC

j_call: TRBJ2-1
v_call: TRBV28
clone_size: -
cdr3_length: 15
d_call: TRBD2
cdr3_aa: CASSFLLVAGNEQFF
cdr3_nt: TGTGCCAGCAGTTTTCTCCTGGTAGCGGGAAATGAGCAGTTCTTC

j_call: TRBJ2-1
v_call: TRBV18
clone_size: -
cdr3_length: 11
d_call: -
cdr3_aa: CASSPADEQFF
cdr3_nt: TGTGCCAGCTCACCAGCGGATGAGCAGTTCTTC

j_call: TRBJ2-1
v_call: TRBV4-1
clone_size: -
cdr3_length: 16
d_call: -
cdr3_aa: CASSQATGRSWNEQFF
cdr3_nt: TGCGCCAGCAGCCAAGCGACAGGAAGGTCATGGAATGAGCAGTTCTTC

j_call: TRBJ1-4
v_call: TRBV30
clone_size: -
cdr3_length: 14
d_call: -
cdr3_aa: CAWSVSAVNEKLFF
cdr3_nt: TGTGCCTGGAGTGTAAGCGCGGTTAATGAAAAACTGTTTTTT

j_call: TRBJ2-1
v_call: TRBV6-4
clone_size: -
cdr3_length: 15
d_call: TRBD2
cdr3_aa: CASSGASGNSNEQFF
cdr3_nt: TGTGCCAGCAGTGGGGCTAGCGGGAACTCTAATGAGCAGTTCTTC

j_call: TRBJ2-7
v_call: TRBV7-2
clone_size: -
cdr3_length: 15
d_call: -
cdr3_aa: CASSSPGLVVGEQYF
cdr3_nt: TGTGCCAGCAGCTCGCCGGGACTGGTCGTCGGCGAGCAGTACTTC

j_call: TRBJ2-1
v_call: TRBV9
clone_size: -
cdr3_length: 16
d_call: TRBD1
cdr3_aa: CASSDVPGQGPNEQFF
cdr3_nt: TGTGCCAGCAGCGATGTCCCGGGACAGGGTCCCAATGAGCAGTTCTTC

j_call: TRBJ1-2
v_call: TRBV30
clone_size: -
cdr3_length: 15
d_call: -
cdr3_aa: CAWSVSGLSNYGYTF
cdr3_nt: TGTGCCTGGAGTGTCTCAGGGCTATCTAACTATGGCTACACCTTC

j_call: TRBJ2-7
v_call: TRBV7-9
clone_size: -
cdr3_length: 18
d_call: TRBD2
cdr3_aa: CASSLQSGAGGSMVEQYF
cdr3_nt: TGTGCCAGCAGCTTACAATCTGGGGCGGGAGGCTCTATGGTCGAGCAGTACTTC

j_call: TRBJ2-1
v_call: TRBV2
clone_size: -
cdr3_length: 14
d_call: TRBD2
cdr3_aa: CASSVLADRNEQFF
cdr3_nt: TGTGCCAGCAGTGTTCTAGCGGACCGCAATGAGCAGTTCTTC